Listed here are 25 T cell receptor beta chains from one sample, sequenced in a study of memory CD4+ T cells and cytomegalovirus serostatus. Using immunoSEQ multiplex PCR, the repertoire was profiled, and TCRdb retains in-frame clones only, with some absent. The sample lists 65,000 to 95,000 clones, 80% occurring once. The sort gate was single viable CD3+CD4+CD8-CD45RO+ cells for memory CD4+ T cells. Material for sequencing was memory CD4+ T cells from blood. Receptor source: an adult in good health and CMV-seronegative.

The gene calls are TRBV7-2 and TRBJ1-4, with TRBD1 matching over 7 bases. With V trimmed by 2 bases and J by 7 bases, 7 bases remained unmatched. The CDR3 spans 15 residues. The germline CDR1 and CDR2 sequences are SGHTA and FQGNSA. This CDR3 is CASSLLQGRSEKLFF. As DNA, the CDR3 is TGTGCCAGCAGCTTACTACAGGGGCGTAGTGAAAAACTGTTTTTT.

This sequence joins TRBV5-1 and TRBJ1-1; 12 bases align to TRBD1. V lost 4 bases and J lost 4; bases outside the gene matches: 2. Germline V lookup: CDR1 SGHRS, CDR2 YFSETQ. This CDR3 spans 14 amino acids. The CDR3 sequence: CASSEGQGATEAFF. The CDR3 DNA reads as TGCGCCAGCAGCGAGGGACAGGGGGCCACTGAAGCTTTCTTT.

The chain couples TRBV28 to TRBJ2-1; D uncertain. The V end was cut by 7 bases, the J end by 3 bases, with 19 bases between. CDR1 is MDHEN and CDR2 is SYDVKM in the germline V gene. The CDR3 length is 16 residues. The CDR3 sequence: CASNLRTAQSYNEQFF. CDR3 DNA: TGTGCCAGCAACTTAAGGACGGCCCAAAGCTACAATGAGCAGTTCTTC.

This clone was seen only a few times. This rearrangement joins TRBV30 to TRBJ1-3, with D possibly matching TRBD1 (5 bases). V gave up 0 bases and J gave up 0 bases, with 6 bases separating them. Germline-derived CDR1 and CDR2 are GTSNPN and SVGIG (reference sequence). The CDR3 sequence is 14 residues long. CDR3 amino acids: CAWSVGDSGNTIYF. DNA for the CDR3: TGTGCCTGGAGTGTAGGGGACTCTGGAAACACCATATATTTT.

This CDR3 is CSAGNSPLHF. In DNA, the CDR3 is TGCAGTGCTGGAAATTCACCCCTCCACTTT. V is TRBV20-1 and J is TRBJ1-6; D uncertain. Per the germline V gene, CDR1 is DFQATT and CDR2 is SNEGSKA (reference sequence). The CDR3 sequence is 10 residues long. Trimming pared 5 bases from V and 7 bases from J, leaving 3 bases between.

V is TRBV7-3 and J is TRBJ1-2, with D perhaps matching TRBD1 (5 bases). The V end lost 5 bases, the J end lost 4 bases, and 14 bases lay between the germline ends. The CDR3 is 14 amino acids. Germline values: CDR1 SGHTA, CDR2 FQGTGA. The CDR3 DNA sequence: TGTGCCAGCAGCCCCCGCCAGGGTTCCTATGGCTACACCTTC. It is translated as CASSPRQGSYGYTF.

V is TRBV6-6 and J is TRBJ2-2; the match to TRBD2 covers 8 bases. The CDR3 length is 15 residues. V lost 7 bases, J lost 6 bases, and 10 bases stayed unmatched. CDR1 and CDR2 from the germline V gene are MNHNY and SVGAGI (reference sequence). In DNA form, the CDR3 reads TGTGCCAGCACCGCGCCAGCGGGGGAATCCGGGGAGCTGTTTTTT. Its protein product is CASTAPAGESGELFF.

The rearrangement joins TRBV5-1 to TRBJ1-2; TRBD1 agrees at 11 bases. Germline trimming cut 0 bases from V and 8 bases from J; bases unmatched to any gene: 6. The CDR3 consists of 15 residues. Germline CDR1 is SGHRS and CDR2 is YFSETQ. In DNA, the CDR3 is TGCGCCAGCAGCTTGGTCGGACAGGGGGCGGCCGGCTACACCTTC. Protein sequence: CASSLVGQGAAGYTF.

The chain joins TRBV4-3 to TRBJ2-7; 7 bases are shared with TRBD1. CDR3 size: 15 residues. Trimming cost V 0 bases and J 0 bases; bases outside gene matches: 2. Germline assignment: CDR1 LGHNA and CDR2 YSLEER. The CDR3 nucleotides read TGCGCCAGCAGCCAAGATTCAGGGGGCTCCTACGAGCAGTACTTC. This translates into CASSQDSGGSYEQYF.

The chain employs TRBV10-3 and TRBJ2-1; 8 positions agree with TRBD1. The CDR3 totals 16 residues. V was pared by 2 bases and J by 1 base, with 4 bases of the junction left unmatched. CDR1 and CDR2 (germline): ENHRY, SYGVKD. CDR3 sequence (DNA): TGTGCCATCAGTGAGCGGACAGGGACTTCCTACAATGAGCAGTTCTTC. Amino acid sequence: CAISERTGTSYNEQFF.

This chain joins TRBV30 and TRBJ1-6; no clear D gene. Germline lookup yields CDR1 GTSNPN and CDR2 SVGIG (reference sequence). The CDR3 is 15 amino acids. The V end was cut by 0 bases, the J end by 7 bases, with 13 bases between. The CDR3 spells CAWSVGVAANSPLHF. CDR3 nucleotide sequence: TGTGCCTGGAGTGTCGGTGTGGCCGCGAATTCACCCCTCCACTTT.

CDR3: CAWSQQGETLHF. CDR3 DNA sequence: TGTGCCTGGTCTCAACAGGGCGAGACCCTCCACTTT. The chain is built from TRBV30 and TRBJ1-6; the D gene is possibly TRBD1 (6 bases). V lost 5 bases to trimming and J lost 14 bases, with 16 bases between them. Germline values: CDR1 GTSNPN, CDR2 SVGIG (reference sequence). This CDR3 is 12 amino acids long.

The gene calls are TRBV5-1 and TRBJ2-5, with D unclear. Trimming cost V 0 bases and J 5 bases, with 11 bases left between them. The CDR3 sequence is 14 residues long. Looked up from germline, CDR1 is SGHRS and CDR2 is YFSETQ. Here the CDR3 reads CASSLGTPPETQYF. The CDR3, as DNA: TGCGCCAGCAGCTTGGGAACTCCCCCCGAGACCCAGTACTTC.

The chain links TRBV28 to TRBJ2-7, with a possible D match to TRBD2 (6 bases). Germline loops: CDR1 MDHEN, CDR2 SYDVKM. V was shortened by 8 bases and J by 1 base, with 9 bases between the two germline ends. CDR3 length: 12 amino acids. For the CDR3, the DNA is TGTGCCAGCTTCGGAGGGTCCTACGAGCAGTACTTC. The encoded protein is CASFGGSYEQYF.

The rearrangement links TRBV5-1 to TRBJ1-6; D unclear. The V and J ends lost 5 bases and 8 bases respectively, with 11 bases between them. This CDR3 contains 13 residues. CDR1 is SGHRS, CDR2 YFSETQ, per germline. The CDR3 nucleotides are TGCGCCAGCAGAAAAGGTTCGGATTCACCCCTCCACTTT. Translation gives CASRKGSDSPLHF.

This clone was picked up one time. V and J are TRBV5-1 and TRBJ1-5, with a possible D match to TRBD1 (6 bases). The CDR3 is 14 amino acids. Germline V lookup: CDR1 SGHRS, CDR2 YFSETQ. V gave up 4 bases and J gave up 6 bases, with 14 bases separating them. CDR3 region: CASSPDGGPQPQHF. CDR3 nucleotide sequence: TGCGCCAGCAGCCCGGACGGGGGGCCTCAGCCCCAGCATTTT.

The CDR3: CASGLSQFSTNEKLFF. As DNA, the CDR3 is TGTGCTAGTGGTTTGAGTCAGTTCTCAACTAATGAAAAACTGTTTTTT. The rearrangement uses TRBV12-5 and TRBJ1-4, with D hard to call. The CDR3 spans 16 residues. The V gene's germline CDR1 is LGHNT and CDR2 FRNRAP. Deletions cut 2 bases from V and 0 bases from J, with 10 bases between.

A single count supports this clone. The gene calls are TRBV27 and TRBJ2-1, with a tentative D call TRBD2 (7 bases). V was trimmed by 3 bases and J by 4 bases, leaving 19 bases between them. This CDR3 contains 17 residues. The V gene's germline CDR1 is MNHEY and CDR2 SMNVEV (reference sequence). The chain's CDR3 is CASSLEGRGTFYNEQFF. The CDR3 bases are TGTGCCAGCAGTTTGGAGGGGCGGGGGACATTTTACAATGAGCAGTTCTTC.

This clone has a handful of counts. V usage is TRBV7-2 and J usage is TRBJ1-1, with D possibly matching TRBD1 (5 bases). Germline-derived CDR1 and CDR2 are SGHTA and FQGNSA. The ends were cut back, 4 bases at V and 0 bases at J, with 12 bases in the middle. The CDR3 totals 15 residues. The chain's CDR3 is CASSSRGHLNTEAFF. The CDR3, as DNA: TGTGCCAGCAGCTCCCGAGGACATCTGAACACTGAAGCTTTCTTT.

CDR3 in DNA: TGTGCCAGCAGCCCAGTCGCCAACTCCTACGAGCAGTACTTC. Its translation is CASSPVANSYEQYF. V is TRBV11-3 and J is TRBJ2-7; D uncertain. The CDR3 totals 14 residues. Trimming shortened V by 5 bases and J by 0 bases, and 11 bases separated the two germline ends. The germline gives CDR1 SGHNT, CDR2 YENEEA.

V gene TRBV19 combines with J gene TRBJ2-7, with TRBD1 matching 7 bases. The V and J ends lost 5 bases and 4 bases, in that order; junction bases with no gene match: 8. Germline values: CDR1 LNHDA, CDR2 SQIVND (reference sequence). The CDR3 length is 14 residues. The CDR3 DNA sequence: TGTGCCAGTAGTCTTTCACAGGGGTCGTACGAGCAGTACTTC. Translating it yields CASSLSQGSYEQYF.

J is TRBJ2-5 and V is TRBV5-1; D gene unclear. Trimming took off 0 bases at V and 4 bases at J, with 7 bases between the two ends. Germline-derived CDR1 and CDR2 are SGHRS and YFSETQ. CDR3 length: 13 residues. CDR3 coding DNA: TGCGCCAGCAGCTTGGGAGTCAGAGAGACCCAGTACTTC. This gives the protein CASSLGVRETQYF.

This chain joins TRBV2 and TRBJ2-5; 7 positions match TRBD1. The CDR3 is 14 residues long. After removal of 5 bases from V and 7 bases from J, the junction contained 10 bases not matched to a gene. Germline CDR1 SNHLY, CDR2 FYNNEI. The CDR3 sequence is CASSPGTDTGTQYF. CDR3 nucleotide sequence: TGTGCCAGCAGTCCCGGGACAGATACCGGGACCCAGTACTTC.

The CDR3 region has the DNA TGTGCCAGCAGCCGAGGGACAGCGATCATGAACACTGAAGCTTTCTTT. This translates into CASSRGTAIMNTEAFF. The chain uses TRBV4-2 and TRBJ1-1; TRBD1 aligns across 7 bases. The CDR3 is 16 amino acids. The V and J ends lost 4 bases and 0 bases, in that order; junction bases with no gene match: 8. CDR1 and CDR2 (germline): LGHNA, YNFKEQ.

This clone was observed a few times. CDR3 protein: CASRPGQGGSPLHF. The DNA for the CDR3 is TGTGCCAGCAGACCGGGACAGGGTGGTTCACCCCTCCACTTT. The chain recombines TRBV11-1 with TRBJ1-6; 9 nucleotides agree with TRBD1. Unmatched junction bases numbered 6, after V lost 6 bases and J lost 9 bases. There are 14 residues in the CDR3. The germline V gene encodes CDR1 SGHAT and CDR2 FQDESV (reference sequence).